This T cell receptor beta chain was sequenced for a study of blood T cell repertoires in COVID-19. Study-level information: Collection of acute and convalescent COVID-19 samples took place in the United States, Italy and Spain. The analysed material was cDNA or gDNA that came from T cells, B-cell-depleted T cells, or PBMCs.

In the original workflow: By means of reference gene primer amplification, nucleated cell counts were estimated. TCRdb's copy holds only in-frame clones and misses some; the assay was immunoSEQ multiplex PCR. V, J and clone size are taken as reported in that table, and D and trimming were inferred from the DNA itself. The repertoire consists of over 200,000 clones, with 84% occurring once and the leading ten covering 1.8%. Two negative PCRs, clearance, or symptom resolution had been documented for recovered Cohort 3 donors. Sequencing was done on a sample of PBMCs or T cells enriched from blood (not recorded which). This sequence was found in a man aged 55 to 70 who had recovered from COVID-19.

The CDR3 region is CASSFMGAGQPQHF. The CDR3, as DNA: TGTGCCAGCAGTTTCATGGGCGCCGGTCAGCCCCAGCATTTT. V and J are TRBV27 and TRBJ1-5; D gene unclear. V lost 3 bases, J lost 6 bases, and 12 bases lay in between. The CDR3 extends over 14 amino acids. CDR1 is MNHEY, CDR2 SMNVEV, per germline (reference sequence).